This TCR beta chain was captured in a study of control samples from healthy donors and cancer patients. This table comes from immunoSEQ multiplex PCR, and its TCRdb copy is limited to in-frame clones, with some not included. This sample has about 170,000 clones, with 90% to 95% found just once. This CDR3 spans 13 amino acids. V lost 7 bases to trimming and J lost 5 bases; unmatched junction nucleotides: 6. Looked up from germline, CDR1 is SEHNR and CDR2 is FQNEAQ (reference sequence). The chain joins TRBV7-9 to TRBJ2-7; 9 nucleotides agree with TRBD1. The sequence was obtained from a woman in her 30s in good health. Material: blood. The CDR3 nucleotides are TGTGCCAGCAAGGAACAGGGGGCACACGAGCAGTACTTC. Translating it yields CASKEQGAHEQYF.